These T cell receptor beta chains were read from a single sample in a study of T cell clones after liver transplantation. Here immunoSEQ multiplex PCR was the method, and the copy in TCRdb shows in-frame clones only, minus some. The table lists about 75,000 clones, under 90% of them singletons. The sequenced sample was CD4+ T cells from blood, obtained around 50 months after liver transplant. The receptors were sampled from a human patient who received a liver transplant. The graft donor may have contributed some T cells. The CDR3 runs from the conserved cysteine through the conserved F or W. Each record gives: clone size, V gene, D gene, J gene, CDR3 DNA, CDR3 protein. The D gene is left open where the match is weak. Clone size is given for some rows only: seen once, a few or many times, or a class if the clone is expanded.

size: .; V: TRBV4-3; D: .; J: TRBJ1-3; DNA: TGCGCCAGCAGCAAAACAGGGAGAGACACCATATATTTT; CDR3: CASSKTGRDTIYF
size: .; V: TRBV4-1; D: TRBD1; J: TRBJ1-2; DNA: TGCGCCAGCAGCCGAAATCAGGGGGATGGCTACACCTTC; CDR3: CASSRNQGDGYTF
size: .; V: TRBV6-1; D: .; J: TRBJ1-6; DNA: TGTGCAAGCTACGACAGCACTTATTCACCCCTCCACTTT; CDR3: CASYDSTYSPLHF
size: .; V: TRBV7-9; D: TRBD1; J: TRBJ2-2; DNA: TGTGCCAGCAGCATAGGAGACAGGGGGCGCCCCGGGGAGCTGTTTTTT; CDR3: CASSIGDRGRPGELFF
size: .; V: TRBV5-8; D: TRBD1; J: TRBJ2-5; DNA: TGTGCCAGCAACAGGGGATCCCAAGAGACCCAGTACTTC; CDR3: CASNRGSQETQYF
size: .; V: TRBV11-2; D: TRBD1; J: TRBJ1-5; DNA: TGTGCCAGCAGTCAGGACAGGGGAAATCAGCCCCAGCATTTT; CDR3: CASSQDRGNQPQHF
size: .; V: TRBV19; D: TRBD2; J: TRBJ2-1; DNA: TGTGCCAGTAGTATGGACGGGAGGAGCTCCTACAATGAGCAGTTCTTC; CDR3: CASSMDGRSSYNEQFF
size: once; V: TRBV28; D: TRBD1; J: TRBJ1-5; DNA: TGTGCCAGCAGTCTGACAGGGGGCCTCCAGCCCCAGCATTTT; CDR3: CASSLTGGLQPQHF
size: few; V: TRBV7-2; D: .; J: TRBJ2-3; DNA: TGTGCCAGCAGCCCCGTTCCAGATACGCAGTATTTT; CDR3: CASSPVPDTQYF
size: .; V: TRBV18; D: .; J: TRBJ1-1; DNA: TGTGCCAGCTCAGCACAGGATGGGCACACTGAAGCTTTCTTT; CDR3: CASSAQDGHTEAFF
size: .; V: TRBV9; D: TRBD2; J: TRBJ2-2; DNA: TGTGCCAGCAGCGTAGCTACGCGGGGACTAACGAACACCGGGGAGCTGTTTTTT; CDR3: CASSVATRGLTNTGELFF
size: .; V: TRBV29-1; D: TRBD2; J: TRBJ2-7; DNA: TGCAGCGTTGAATTCAGCGGGGCCTACGAGCAGTACTTC; CDR3: CSVEFSGAYEQYF
size: .; V: TRBV14; D: .; J: TRBJ1-2; DNA: TGTGCCAGCAGCCCACCCGAACTTTATGGCTACACCTTC; CDR3: CASSPPELYGYTF
size: .; V: TRBV7-2; D: .; J: TRBJ2-1; DNA: TGTGCCAGCAGCTTAGGCGGGGTGGGTGAGCAGTTCTTC; CDR3: CASSLGGVGEQFF
size: once; V: TRBV9; D: .; J: TRBJ1-6; DNA: TGTGCCAGCAGCGCGTGGGGCCCCCTCCACTTT; CDR3: CASSAWGPLHF
size: .; V: TRBV9; D: .; J: TRBJ2-5; DNA: TGTGCCAGCAGCGCCCGCCCCGGGGGTTGGGAGACCCAGTACTTC; CDR3: CASSARPGGWETQYF
size: .; V: TRBV5-1; D: .; J: TRBJ2-2; DNA: TGCGCCAGCAGCTTGCCACCCCACACCGGGGAGCTGTTTTTT; CDR3: CASSLPPHTGELFF
size: .; V: TRBV10-3; D: TRBD1; J: TRBJ1-2; DNA: TGTGCCATCAGTATTGGACAGGGCGGGTCTGGCTACACCTTC; CDR3: CAISIGQGGSGYTF
size: .; V: TRBV11-3; D: TRBD2; J: TRBJ2-5; DNA: TGTGCCAGCAGCCCCGGACTAGCGGGAGGGGGTGAGACCCAGTACTTC; CDR3: CASSPGLAGGGETQYF
size: .; V: TRBV9; D: TRBD1; J: TRBJ1-2; DNA: TGTGCCAGCAGCGAGGGGGCAGGGGGCTACACCTTC; CDR3: CASSEGAGGYTF
size: .; V: TRBV7-3; D: .; J: TRBJ2-1; DNA: TGTGCCAGCAGCTTAGCTGGGGTAGGATACAATGAGCAGTTCTTC; CDR3: CASSLAGVGYNEQFF
size: .; V: TRBV7-9; D: .; J: TRBJ1-5; DNA: TGTGCCAGCAGCTTAGGGGGGCAGCCCCAGCATTTT; CDR3: CASSLGGQPQHF
size: .; V: TRBV9; D: .; J: TRBJ2-3; DNA: TGTGCCAGCAGCCCAACAGGTCTGCCAGATACGCAGTATTTT; CDR3: CASSPTGLPDTQYF
size: medium-sized; V: TRBV5-1; D: .; J: TRBJ2-1; DNA: TGCGCCAGCAGCTTTATGGGAGCTCAAGGGGTCTACAATGAGCAGTTCTTC; CDR3: CASSFMGAQGVYNEQFF
size: .; V: TRBV7-2; D: .; J: TRBJ2-2; DNA: TGTGCCAGCAGTAATGCCCCGGGGACCGGGGAGCTGTTTTTT; CDR3: CASSNAPGTGELFF
size: .; V: TRBV14; D: .; J: TRBJ2-5; DNA: TGTGCCAGCAGCCAATTGGCAGGGACATGGGAGACCCAGTACTTC; CDR3: CASSQLAGTWETQYF
size: .; V: TRBV23-1; D: TRBD1; J: TRBJ2-5; DNA: TGCGCCAGCAGTCAATTCAGGACAGGGGCAAAAGAGACCCAGTACTTC; CDR3: CASSQFRTGAKETQYF
size: .; V: TRBV7-3; D: TRBD1; J: TRBJ2-3; DNA: TGTGCCAGCAGCGCGGGACAGGAGACAGATACGCAGTATTTT; CDR3: CASSAGQETDTQYF
size: .; V: TRBV14; D: TRBD2; J: TRBJ2-7; DNA: TGTGCCAGCAGCCAAGATGAGTACCTAGCGGGAAAATTAATCTACGAGCAGTACTTC; CDR3: CASSQDEYLAGKLIYEQYF
size: .; V: TRBV7-3; D: .; J: TRBJ2-3; DNA: TGTGCCAGCAGCTTATTATCCACGGGGATCGCAGATACGCAGTATTTT; CDR3: CASSLLSTGIADTQYF
size: .; V: TRBV7-2; D: .; J: TRBJ2-7; DNA: TGTGCCAGCAGCTTAGACAGGGTCTACGAGCAGTACTTC; CDR3: CASSLDRVYEQYF
size: .; V: TRBV5-5; D: .; J: TRBJ1-6; DNA: TGTGCCAGCAGCCGCGCCGGGGCTTATAATTCACCCCTCCACTTT; CDR3: CASSRAGAYNSPLHF
size: .; V: TRBV29-1; D: .; J: TRBJ1-1; DNA: TGCAGCGTCCAACTTTCAGGGGTAGGGACTGAAGCTTTCTTT; CDR3: CSVQLSGVGTEAFF
size: once; V: TRBV9; D: .; J: TRBJ1-1; DNA: TGTGCCAGCACCTACAGGGATAACACTGAAGCTTTCTTT; CDR3: CASTYRDNTEAFF
size: few; V: TRBV6-5; D: TRBD1; J: TRBJ1-5; DNA: TGTGCCAGCAGTCAGGGACAGGGGGCCTTTCAGCCCCAGCATTTT; CDR3: CASSQGQGAFQPQHF
size: .; V: TRBV23-1; D: TRBD1; J: TRBJ1-2; DNA: TGCGCCAGCATCCCTCCGTTGGCTGACAGGGGGAAAGCTAACTATGGCTACACCTTC; CDR3: CASIPPLADRGKANYGYTF
size: .; V: TRBV28; D: TRBD2; J: TRBJ2-3; DNA: TGTGCCAGCAGTACCCCTAGGATTAGCGGGAGTAGGACAGATACGCAGTATTTT; CDR3: CASSTPRISGSRTDTQYF
size: few; V: TRBV19; D: TRBD1; J: TRBJ2-3; DNA: TGTGCCAGTGCGACAGGGGAAAGCACAGATACGCAGTATTTT; CDR3: CASATGESTDTQYF
size: .; V: TRBV21-1; D: .; J: TRBJ2-1; DNA: TGTGCCAGCAGCAAAGCCCGGACAGGGTTGTACAATGAGCAGTTCTTC; CDR3: CASSKARTGLYNEQFF
size: .; V: TRBV19; D: .; J: TRBJ2-3; DNA: TGTGCCTCCCAAGGGAGAAACACAGATACGCAGTATTTT; CDR3: CASQGRNTDTQYF
size: .; V: TRBV27; D: TRBD1; J: TRBJ1-2; DNA: TGTGCCAGCAGCCTCGGACAGGGTCGTGGCTACACCTTC; CDR3: CASSLGQGRGYTF
size: .; V: TRBV5-1; D: .; J: TRBJ2-3; DNA: TGCGCCAGCAGCTTGGAAGATACGCAGTATTTT; CDR3: CASSLEDTQYF
size: .; V: TRBV28; D: .; J: TRBJ2-7; DNA: TGTGCCAGCAGTTTTCGGCGCGAGCAGTACTTC; CDR3: CASSFRREQYF
size: .; V: TRBV7-2; D: .; J: TRBJ2-7; DNA: TGTGCCAGCAGCTTAGAGGAAGAGCAGTACTTC; CDR3: CASSLEEEQYF
size: .; V: TRBV4-2; D: .; J: TRBJ2-7; DNA: TGTGCCAGCAGCCAGGCGGATGGGGTCTCCTACGAGCAGTACTTC; CDR3: CASSQADGVSYEQYF